The 16 T cell receptor beta chains given below trace back to one sample, sequenced in a study of identical twins. In TCRdb, the 5' RACE reads were re-called with MiXCR into one record per CDR3 protein. This table holds hundreds of thousands of distinct CDR3 sequences, roughly 7% found once. The sample also formed part of further work on yellow fever vaccine responses in identical twins.

The sequencing input was memory (CD45RO+) T cells sorted from blood. The receptor set was obtained from a woman aged 18-35 years in good health.

This chain joins TRBV2 and TRBJ2-2; 7 bases line up with TRBD2. There are 15 residues in the CDR3. CDR1 is SNHLY and CDR2 is FYNNEI in the germline V gene. V was clipped by 8 bases and J by 2 bases; unmatched bases: 8. The chain's CDR3 is CASRAGRDNTGELFF. The CDR3 nucleotides read TGTGCCAGCCGAGCGGGACGAGACAACACCGGGGAGCTGTTTTTT.

Only a few counts were recorded for this clonotype. The chain has TRBV6-6 and TRBJ2-3, with no clear D. The V gene's germline CDR1 is MNHNY and CDR2 SVGAGI (reference sequence). The CDR3 runs to 12 residues. The V end was cut by 7 bases, the J end by 6 bases, with 11 bases between. The CDR3 region has the DNA TGTGCCAGCACCGACCGAATGGATACGCAGTATTTT. Translating it yields CASTDRMDTQYF.

This clonotype was seen many times. The gene calls are TRBV28 and TRBJ2-7; 7 bases are a match to TRBD1. Trimming cost V 6 bases and J 7 bases; bases outside gene matches: 15. CDR3 length equals 15 residues. Germline assignment: CDR1 MDHEN and CDR2 SYDVKM. CDR3 amino acids: CASSPSTGRMGEQYV. In DNA form, the CDR3 reads TGTGCCAGCAGCCCGTCGACAGGGCGAATGGGGGAGCAGTACGTC.

In its sample, this clonotype was seen many times. The CDR3 nucleotides read TGTGCCAGCAGCCAGGGGGTCGGCAGTATATCTGGGGCCAACGTCCTGACTTTC. Amino acids: CASSQGVGSISGANVLTF. The chain is built from TRBV7-8 and TRBJ2-6, with TRBD1 identical over 7 bases. The CDR3 is 18 residues long. Germline V gene lookup returns CDR1 SGHVS and CDR2 FQNEAQ. V lost 5 bases and J lost 1; bases outside the gene matches: 11.

The chain couples TRBV6-1 to TRBJ2-7, with D perhaps matching TRBD2 (5 bases). The V end lost 8 bases, the J end lost 6 bases, and 17 bases lay between the germline ends. The CDR3 has 13 amino acids. Germline CDR1 reads MNHNS; CDR2 reads SASEGT. The CDR3 region has the DNA TGTGCCAGCTCCCTAGCACCCGCGCTCGAGCAGTACTTC. Its translation: CASSLAPALEQYF.

This clonotype turned up a few times. The chain links TRBV10-3 to TRBJ2-3; the match to TRBD2 covers 10 bases. Germline V CDR1 and CDR2: ENHRY, SYGVKD. V shed 10 bases, J shed 0 bases, and the junction held 4 bases outside the gene matches. There are 14 residues in the CDR3. CDR3 residues: CATKRGGSTDTQYF. The CDR3 DNA follows: TGTGCCACCAAGCGGGGGGGAAGCACAGATACGCAGTATTTT.

This clonotype was seen repeatedly, ten times or more. V usage is TRBV3-1 and J usage is TRBJ2-1; 11 bases align to TRBD1. The J segment lost 8 bases and the V segment lost 4 bases, leaving 4 bases of the junction unmatched. Germline V gives CDR1 LGHDT, CDR2 YNNKEL (reference sequence). This CDR3 has 14 amino acids. The CDR3 nucleotides are TGTGCCAGCAGCCCAGGACAGGGGGCTTATGAGCAGTTCTTC. The encoded protein is CASSPGQGAYEQFF.

This clonotype was found many times. This rearrangement joins TRBV7-9 to TRBJ2-2, with D possibly TRBD1 on 6 matching bases. Trimming left V 6 bases short and J 2 bases short, with 10 bases between. The germline V gene encodes CDR1 SEHNR and CDR2 FQNEAQ (reference sequence). This CDR3 spans 14 amino acids. The CDR3 region has the DNA TGTGCCAGCAGACAGGGTGCAAACACCGGGGAGCTGTTTTTT. It yields the protein CASRQGANTGELFF.

This clonotype was recorded a few times. This chain connects TRBV6-1 to TRBJ2-6; TRBD1 matches 7 bases. CDR3 length equals 15 residues. The germline CDR1 and CDR2 sequences are MNHNS and SASEGT. The V gene end was trimmed by 11 bases and the J gene end by 0 bases; junction bases not matched to a gene: 7. CDR3 region: CAAQDRSSGANVLTF. The CDR3 nucleotides are TGTGCCGCTCAGGACAGGAGCTCTGGGGCCAACGTCCTGACTTTC.

This rearrangement joins TRBV6-5 to TRBJ1-2; D remains ambiguous. Looked up from germline, CDR1 is MNHEY and CDR2 is SVGAGI. This CDR3 is built from 15 residues. V was shortened by 6 bases and J by 3 bases, with 17 bases between the two germline ends. This chain's CDR3 is CASRLGRTVYYGYTF. CDR3 in DNA: TGTGCCAGCAGATTAGGACGCACAGTCTACTATGGCTACACCTTC.

This clonotype was seen ten or more times. The CDR3 nucleotides read TGTGCCAGCAGAGAGGCGCCCACCGGGGAGCTGTTTTTT. Translated, it gives CASREAPTGELFF. V and J are TRBV2 and TRBJ2-2; D remains ambiguous. This CDR3 is 13 amino acids long. Germline CDR1 SNHLY, CDR2 FYNNEI. V was clipped by 6 bases and J by 4 bases, with 9 bases between them.

This clonotype has just a few counts. The V call is TRBV20-1, the J call TRBJ2-1; D assignment may be TRBD1 or TRBD2 (5 bases each). Germline values: CDR1 DFQATT, CDR2 SNEGSKA (reference sequence). The CDR3 covers 13 residues. Trimming removed 8 bases from V and 0 bases from J, with 11 bases in between. In nucleotides, the CDR3 is TGCAGTACTGGGGACGACTCCTACAATGAGCAGTTCTTC. This encodes CSTGDDSYNEQFF.

This clonotype was recorded at least ten times. The chain has TRBV5-1 and TRBJ2-4, with TRBD2 matching over 8 bases. Trimming cost V 4 bases and J 5 bases; bases outside gene matches: 8. The CDR3 length is 15 residues. CDR1 and CDR2 (germline): SGHRS, YFSETQ. The CDR3 reads CASSASGTRENIQYF. The CDR3 DNA sequence: TGCGCCAGCAGCGCATCCGGGACTAGGGAAAACATTCAGTACTTC.

The V and J genes are TRBV11-3 and TRBJ2-2; the match to TRBD2 covers 8 bases. Germline values: CDR1 SGHNT, CDR2 YENEEA. The junction had 8 bases not matched to a gene; V was cut back by 5 bases and J by 6 bases. The CDR3 spans 15 residues. CDR3 region: CASSAPGTSAGELFF. CDR3 nucleotide sequence: TGTGCCAGCAGCGCTCCCGGGACTAGTGCCGGGGAGCTGTTTTTT.

This clonotype has a handful of counts. This chain links TRBV28 with TRBJ1-1; TRBD1 agrees at 7 bases. V was clipped by 3 bases and J by 9 bases; unmatched bases: 7. Germline assignment: CDR1 MDHEN and CDR2 SYDVKM. The CDR3 length is 13 residues. The CDR3 DNA is TGTGCCAGCAGTTTCCAGGGGGGCGGACAAGCTTTCTTT. Protein: CASSFQGGGQAFF.

This clonotype was recorded at least ten times. The chain's CDR3 is CASSQVTNYGYTF. The CDR3 nucleotides are TGTGCCAGCAGCCAAGTGACGAACTATGGCTACACCTTC. V and J are TRBV3-1 and TRBJ1-2; D is ambiguous. CDR1 and CDR2 from the germline V gene are LGHDT and YNNKEL (reference sequence). The CDR3 is 13 amino acids. V dropped 1 base and J dropped 2 bases, with 5 bases sitting between them.